This TCR beta chain was recovered during a study of early T cells in non-severe SARS-CoV-2 infection. Study-level information: Unsorted whole blood bulk RNA was sequenced, with unpaired chains.

This clonotype was observed a handful of times. From the 5' RACE reads, TCRdb called clonotypes with MiXCR, one entry per CDR3 protein. Of 30,000 to 45,000 distinct CDR3 sequences listed, approximately 9.9% are singletons. With V trimmed by 0 bases and J by 5 bases, 5 bases remained unmatched. The germline gives CDR1 SQVTM, CDR2 ANQGSEA. The CDR3 runs to 15 residues. J is TRBJ2-3 and V is TRBV29-1, with 10 bases aligning to TRBD2. The sequence was collected from an adult who was a healthcare worker with PCR-confirmed SARS-CoV-2 infection or an uninfected control (not recorded which). The sequenced sample consisted of whole blood. CDR3 residues: CSVEDVGLAEDTQYF. The CDR3 nucleotides are TGCAGCGTTGAAGATGTAGGACTAGCGGAAGATACGCAGTATTTT.